This T cell receptor beta chain was observed in a study of T cell clones after liver transplantation. At the level of the study: Subjects received no induction therapy and standard immunosuppression until randomization at 12-24 months post-transplant.

For this clone: Antigen specificity is unknown.

This CDR3 has 14 residues. Losses at the gene ends were 2 bases for V and 4 bases for J; bases not matched to a gene: 1. Germline lookup yields CDR1 ENHRY and CDR2 SYGVKD. Study-wide findings and caveats: In a couple of subjects, few donor cells limited the measurable donor-reactive repertoire. Compared with third party-reactive sequences, donor-reactive ones declined more, independent of withdrawal success. Circulating graft-donor-reactive CD4 TCRbeta sequences fell significantly post-transplant in 5 of 8 subjects.

TCRdb keeps only in-frame clones here, not all; method: immunoSEQ multiplex PCR. The top ten hold over 2.5% of the sample, which has over 55,000 clones, approximately 63% seen once. The chain employs TRBV10-3 and TRBJ1-2; TRBD1 matches at 10 bases. The source material was CD4+ T cells from blood, sampled at the approximately 16-month timepoint. This TCR derives from a human patient who received a liver transplant. Part of the T cells may come from the graft donor. Here the CDR3 reads CAISEGTGVYGYTF. The CDR3, as DNA: TGTGCCATCAGTGAGGGGACAGGGGTCTATGGCTACACCTTC.